This record covers a single TCR beta chain. This sample is drawn from a study of blood T cell repertoires in COVID-19. Study at large: Sample material is recorded as cDNA or gDNA derived from T cells, B-cell-depleted T cells, or PBMCs.

Methods used by the authors: Quantification of nucleated cells was approximated via reference gene primer amplification. Using immunoSEQ multiplex PCR, the repertoire was profiled, and TCRdb retains in-frame clones only, with some absent. The V and J calls and the clone size are those of that table, but D and trimming were determined from the DNA. This table has fewer than 300,000 clones, over 75% appearing once. Sequences were obtained from peripheral blood. The receptor was derived from a man aged 50 or older with active or convalescent COVID-19.

The CDR3 coding sequence is TGCGCCAGCACCTTAGCGGGACAAAACACTGAAGCTTTCTTT. Translation: CASTLAGQNTEAFF. The chain employs TRBV5-1 and TRBJ1-1, with D possibly TRBD1 on 6 matching bases. V gave up 6 bases and J gave up 2 bases, with 14 bases separating them. Looked up from germline, CDR1 is SGHRS and CDR2 is YFSETQ. The CDR3 is made up of 14 amino acids.